This T cell receptor beta chain was observed in a study of T-cell memory formation after mild COVID-19 listed by TCRdb under 2021. In terms of the full investigation: TCR sequence clusters from the two donors were largely donor specific. Two young, previously healthy adult volunteers made up the cohort, one male and one female. In two donors, T-cell clones that expanded and contracted after mild COVID-19 were followed by sequencing TCRalpha and TCRbeta repertoires longitudinally.

Study-level results and caveats: The study included only a couple of mild cases, and larger cohorts that include severe cases with pre-infection samples were judged to be necessary. Some responding clones were detected in pre-infection memory, suggesting pre-existing cross-reactive memory T cells joined the SARS-CoV-2 response. Contracting CD4+ clones appeared mostly in the CM and EM memory subsets, whereas CD8+ clones were enriched in EMRA. SARS-CoV-2 specificity of the second-wave clones peaking on day 37 was not confirmed. Clones contracting from day 15 to 85 had balanced CD4/CD8 phenotypes, while a second wave expanding from day 15 to 37 was biased towards CD4+.

Cut back by 0 bases and 5 bases, the V and J ends lie 4 bases apart. The CDR3 spans 12 residues, from the cysteine through the phenylalanine. Only the CDR3 part of the read is kept: 36 bases, read in frame from the first base. CDR1 and CDR2, per the germline V gene, are ENHRY and SYGVKD. For this clonotype: What this receptor recognizes is not known. The input lacks base qualities; no much larger clone sits a single base away.

Ficoll-Paque density gradient centrifugation was the method used to isolate PBMCs. Sequencing was carried out with an Illumina NovaSeq 6000. TCRalpha and TCRbeta cDNA libraries were constructed by 5'RACE with constant-segment primers, with sample barcodes and unique molecular identifiers being introduced. Trizol reagent was used to extract RNA from every sample. Library amplification was performed in two PCR steps, and a second sample barcode and Illumina TruSeq adapters were introduced in the second step. Sequencing of the libraries was done on an Illumina NovaSeq, producing 2 x 150 bp paired-end reads. The study's own analysis went as follows. Demultiplexing of reads and collapsing into UMI-guided consensus sequences were performed with migec v1.2.7. Using mixcr v2.1.11, the UMI consensuses were aligned to TRA and TRB V and J templates and assembled into clonotypes. Expanded or contracted clonotypes were those called significant by both edgeR and NoisET, with noise models trained on biological replicates. For edgeR calls, the thresholds were a false discovery rate-adjusted p below 0.01 and a log2 fold-change of 1. As an exploratory analysis of dynamics, max-normalized trajectories of the 1000 most abundant clonotypes were examined with PCA combined with hierarchical clustering. Each responding clone was given a CD4 or CD8 phenotype based on the CD4+ and CD8+ repertoires, which had been sequenced separately. TCRdb reprocessed the public reads (quality trimming at Q25 with fastp, clone calling with MiXCR) and kept in-frame beta chains. Entries are consolidated by CDR3 protein sequence, retaining the most common genes and DNA. The V and J calls follow TCRdb's processing rather than the paper's. A total of roughly 610,000 distinct CDR3 sequences appear in this sample, roughly 17% of them only once. The biggest ten clones account for just over 8% of the sample.

This sequence was found in an adult woman who had mild COVID-19 (a few samples of this study predate the infection). The sample titles of this study are shuffled in the database, so cell type and time point are left out; the donor was told from shared clones. The sample consisted of PBMCs or a T cell subset sorted from them (not recorded which). The rearranged chain carries TRBV10-3 and TRBJ2-5, with no confidently assigned D gene. The nucleotide sequence is given as TGTGCCATCAGTGAGTCGCGGGAGACCCAGTACTTC. The translation is CAISESRETQYF.